These 31 T cell receptor beta chains originate from one sample sequenced in a study of blood T cell repertoires in COVID-19. This table comes from immunoSEQ multiplex PCR, and its TCRdb copy is limited to in-frame clones, with some not included. In the table there are around 150,000 clones, around 84% of which are singletons. Sequencing was performed on PBMCs or T cells enriched from blood (not recorded which). The receptor source for this set is a man aged 35 to 55 who had recovered from COVID-19.

The chain uses TRBV7-6 and TRBJ2-5; 11 bases agree with TRBD1. The germline CDR1 and CDR2 sequences are SGHVS and FNYEAQ. The CDR3 is 17 amino acids. V trimming: 1 base; J trimming: 3 bases; junction bases outside the gene matches: 7. The CDR3 here is CASSLGGQGELEETQYF. CDR3 coding DNA: TGTGCCAGCAGCTTAGGGGGACAGGGGGAACTGGAAGAGACCCAGTACTTC.

The chain carries TRBV10-3 and TRBJ1-1, with 7 bases identical to TRBD1. Germline trimming cut 0 bases from V and 6 bases from J; bases unmatched to any gene: 10. The CDR3 sequence is 16 residues long. Germline loops: CDR1 ENHRY, CDR2 SYGVKD. The CDR3 coding sequence is TGTGCCATCAGTGAGTCTCGTCCAGGGGGAAGGGCTGAAGCTTTCTTT. Translated, it gives CAISESRPGGRAEAFF.

This clone appeared once. The chain has TRBV5-1 and TRBJ2-3; 9 positions match TRBD1. J gave up 4 bases and V 3 bases, and 3 bases lay outside the gene matches. Per germline, CDR1 SGHRS and CDR2 YFSETQ. This CDR3 is built from 14 residues. This CDR3 reads CASSSGTGSDTQYF. The CDR3 nucleotides are TGCGCCAGCAGCTCCGGGACAGGGTCAGATACGCAGTATTTT.

This clone was seen more than once but under ten times. This chain uses TRBV24-1 with TRBJ1-5; D is unclear. In germline, CDR1 is KGHDR, CDR2 SFDVKD. Trimming stripped 7 bases from V and 5 bases from J, with 29 bases between. This CDR3 region has 19 residues. The CDR3 DNA sequence: TGTGCCACCAGATACCACGGTCGTCGGTCGCGGGCGCTAGATCAGCCCCAGCATTTT. Protein sequence: CATRYHGRRSRALDQPQHF.

The chain has TRBV6-1 and TRBJ2-1; 8 bases agree with TRBD1. The ends lost 4 bases at V and 3 bases at J; junction bases unmatched: 8. The CDR3 extends over 16 amino acids. Germline V gives CDR1 MNHNS, CDR2 SASEGT. The DNA of the CDR3 is TGTGCCAGCAGTGGCGGATACGGGACAGGCTACAATGAGCAGTTCTTC. Translated: CASSGGYGTGYNEQFF.

The chain carries TRBV29-1 and TRBJ2-7; D is perhaps TRBD2 (7 bases). The CDR3 loop spans 17 amino acids. Germline values: CDR1 SQVTM, CDR2 ANQGSEA. V was trimmed by 0 bases and J by 3 bases, leaving 21 bases between them. The CDR3, as DNA: TGCAGCGTTGAAGATCTAGGCAGAGGGGGAGGGCACTACGAGCAGTACTTC. Its protein is CSVEDLGRGGGHYEQYF.

This sequence joins TRBV2 and TRBJ2-5; possible D gene TRBD2, 7 bases. Per germline, CDR1 SNHLY and CDR2 FYNNEI. This CDR3 region has 17 residues. V was trimmed by 0 bases and J by 4 bases, leaving 18 bases between them. The CDR3 loop reads CASSEASGGRGGETQYF. CDR3 bases: TGTGCCAGCAGTGAAGCCAGTGGGGGTAGGGGGGGAGAGACCCAGTACTTC. Using reference TRBV2 and TRBJ2-5 for the parts outside the CDR3, the full variable domain is EPEVTQTPSHQVTQMGQEVILRCVPISNHLYFYWYRQILGQKVEFLVSFYNNEISEKSEIFDDQFSVERPDGSNFTLKIRSTKLEDSAMYFCASSEASGGRGGETQYFGPGTRLLVL.

The chain uses TRBV7-9 and TRBJ1-6; TRBD1 might be the D (6 bases). The CDR3 runs to 19 residues. The germline CDR1 and CDR2 sequences are SEHNR and FQNEAQ (reference sequence). With 4 bases removed from V and 0 bases from J, the gap between germline ends came to 19 bases. Here the CDR3 DNA reads TGTGCCAGCAGCTCACCCAGGGGAAATCAAGGCTCCTATAATTCACCCCTCCACTTT. It encodes CASSSPRGNQGSYNSPLHF.

The chain has TRBV19 and TRBJ1-1; D is possibly TRBD1 (6 bases). The CDR3 is 16 amino acids. CDR1 is LNHDA, CDR2 SQIVND, per germline (reference sequence). Trimming pared 1 base from V and 4 bases from J, leaving 16 bases between. The CDR3 reads CASSIGSWGQGTEAFF. CDR3 DNA: TGTGCCAGTAGTATAGGTAGTTGGGGACAAGGCACTGAAGCTTTCTTT.

The chain links TRBV5-4 to TRBJ1-1, with 8 bases that match TRBD1. V dropped 3 bases and J dropped 2; count of bases not matched to a gene: 3. The germline V gene has CDR1 SGHNT and CDR2 YYREEE (reference sequence). The CDR3 runs to 14 residues. The CDR3: CASSSGQGNTEAFF. DNA for the CDR3: TGTGCCAGCAGCTCCGGACAGGGTAACACTGAAGCTTTCTTT.

This clone was observed many times. V usage is TRBV5-4 and J usage is TRBJ2-5; TRBD2 agrees at 7 bases. This CDR3 is built from 16 residues. V lost 0 bases and J lost 2; bases outside the gene matches: 7. Germline values: CDR1 SGHNT, CDR2 YYREEE (reference sequence). CDR3 DNA sequence: TGTGCCAGCAGCTTGGGGGTCGGGGGGACGCAAGAGACCCAGTACTTC. Translation: CASSLGVGGTQETQYF.

This chain links TRBV5-6 with TRBJ1-4; 8 positions match TRBD1. With V trimmed by 1 base and J by 11 bases, 16 bases remained unmatched. CDR1 is SGHDT and CDR2 is YYEEEE in the germline V gene. The CDR3 has 17 amino acids. The CDR3 sequence is CASSLNSGQGAMGKLFF. CDR3 sequence (DNA): TGTGCCAGCAGCTTGAACAGTGGGCAGGGGGCGATGGGGAAACTGTTTTTT.

This clone occurred a few times. The chain links TRBV9 to TRBJ1-1; no clear D gene. Germline CDR1 reads SGDLS; CDR2 reads YYNGEE. Trimming took off 0 bases at V and 3 bases at J, with 15 bases between the two ends. The CDR3 spans 16 residues. The CDR3 coding sequence is TGTGCCAGCAGCGTAGTAAAGGCTGGGAGTGACACTGAAGCTTTCTTT. Protein sequence: CASSVVKAGSDTEAFF.

This clone has a handful of counts. The chain combines TRBV5-1 with TRBJ2-3; the match to TRBD2 covers 7 bases. In germline, CDR1 is SGHRS, CDR2 YFSETQ. This CDR3 region has 15 residues. V dropped 3 bases and J dropped 2; count of bases not matched to a gene: 6. In nucleotides, the CDR3 is TGCGCCAGCAGCTCCATAGCGGGTCTCACAGATACGCAGTATTTT. This gives the protein CASSSIAGLTDTQYF.

J is TRBJ1-2 and V is TRBV6-6; 9 nucleotides agree with TRBD1. Looked up from germline, CDR1 is MNHNY and CDR2 is SVGAGI (reference sequence). This CDR3 is 12 amino acids long. Trimming took 10 bases from V and 6 from J; bases not matched to a gene: 6. This CDR3 is CANGQGRDGYTF. The CDR3 coding sequence is TGTGCCAACGGACAGGGGAGGGATGGCTACACCTTC.

The chain is built from TRBV15 and TRBJ1-4; no clear D gene. CDR1 is LNHNV, CDR2 YYDKDF, per germline (reference sequence). This CDR3 is built from 12 residues. V was shortened by 1 base and J by 7 bases, with 4 bases between the two germline ends. CDR3 coding DNA: TGTGCCACCAGCAGAGCAGTTGAAAAACTGTTTTTT. Amino acids: CATSRAVEKLFF.

CDR3 nucleotide sequence: TGTGCCAGCAGATTTCCGGGACAGGGAATCCAAACTATCTATGGCTACACCTTC. It is translated as CASRFPGQGIQTIYGYTF. V is TRBV7-2 and J is TRBJ1-2; 9 positions match TRBD1. The CDR3 is made up of 18 amino acids. V gave up 6 bases and J gave up 4 bases; unmatched junction bases: 18. The germline V gene has CDR1 SGHTA and CDR2 FQGNSA.

This clone was found once. The chain has TRBV9 and TRBJ2-3; 8 nucleotides agree with TRBD2. The CDR3 has 16 residues. V lost 4 bases and J lost 1; bases outside the gene matches: 8. Per the germline V gene, CDR1 is SGDLS and CDR2 is YYNGEE. CDR3 protein: CASSPGGELGTDTQYF. As DNA, the CDR3 is TGTGCCAGCAGCCCCGGGGGGGAGCTAGGCACAGATACGCAGTATTTT.

The chain uses TRBV19 and TRBJ1-2; D might be TRBD1 (6 bases). The germline V gene encodes CDR1 LNHDA and CDR2 SQIVND (reference sequence). V was pared by 5 bases and J by 4 bases, with 14 bases between. This CDR3 has 14 amino acids. The CDR3 reads CASSQQGQGYGYTF. The DNA of the CDR3 is TGTGCCAGTAGTCAACAGGGCCAGGGCTATGGCTACACCTTC.

This sequence joins TRBV4-1 and TRBJ1-2; 9 bases align to TRBD1. From germline, CDR1 is MGHRA and CDR2 YSYEKL. After removal of 3 bases from V and 7 bases from J, the junction contained 9 bases not matched to a gene. The CDR3 loop spans 15 amino acids. The CDR3: CASSQAPGQGIGYTF. The CDR3 DNA follows: TGCGCCAGCAGCCAGGCTCCTGGACAGGGGATTGGCTACACCTTC.

The V gene is TRBV4-1, the J gene TRBJ1-6; 10 positions match TRBD1. V lost 4 bases, J lost 9 bases, and 9 bases stayed unmatched. CDR3 length: 16 amino acids. CDR1 and CDR2 from the germline V gene are MGHRA and YSYEKL. CDR3 bases: TGCGCCAGCAGCCTTATGACAGGGGGCGTCGTTTCACCCCTCCACTTT. Residues: CASSLMTGGVVSPLHF.

This chain uses TRBV3-1 (or the pseudogene TRBV3-2) with TRBJ2-1, with D tentatively TRBD2 (6 bases). Trimming removed 4 bases from V and 5 bases from J, with 9 bases in between. The germline CDR1 and CDR2 sequences are LGHDT and YNNKEL (reference sequence). The CDR3 has 13 amino acids. CDR3 coding DNA: TGTGCCAGCAGCCCGGGGGTAAACAATGAGCAGTTCTTC. This sequence encodes CASSPGVNNEQFF.

The gene calls are TRBV24-1 and TRBJ2-2, with TRBD1 as a possible D gene (5 bases). This CDR3 has 12 amino acids. Per the germline V gene, CDR1 is KGHDR and CDR2 is SFDVKD. CDR3 coding DNA: TGTGCGACGGCAAGGGGAACCGGGGAGCTGTTTTTT. Protein sequence: CATARGTGELFF.

V and J are TRBV27 and TRBJ1-2, with D perhaps matching TRBD1 (6 bases). CDR1 and CDR2 from the germline V gene are MNHEY and SMNVEV (reference sequence). The CDR3 loop spans 13 amino acids. The V and J ends lost 6 bases and 3 bases respectively, with 11 bases between them. The CDR3 protein is CASRAAGDYGYTF. In DNA, the CDR3 is TGTGCCAGCAGGGCGGCAGGGGACTATGGCTACACCTTC.

The chain is built from TRBV11-2 and TRBJ2-3; tentatively, D is TRBD2 (5 bases). The V gene's germline CDR1 is SGHAT and CDR2 FQNNGV. The CDR3 extends over 16 amino acids. With 1 base removed from V and 1 base from J, the gap between germline ends came to 12 bases. The CDR3 here is CASSLAASPRTDTQYF. CDR3 DNA sequence: TGTGCCAGCAGCTTAGCGGCTAGCCCACGCACAGATACGCAGTATTTT.

The genes are TRBV6-5 and TRBJ1-5, with D possibly being TRBD1 (6 bases). V shed 7 bases and J shed 5 bases, with 18 bases lying between them. This CDR3 has 15 amino acids. Germline loops: CDR1 MNHEY, CDR2 SVGAGI. The CDR3 region is CASTRSRDTYQPQHF. The CDR3 bases are TGTGCCAGCACCCGTTCCCGGGACACCTATCAGCCCCAGCATTTT.

V usage is TRBV30 and J usage is TRBJ1-5; weak D call: TRBD1 (6 bases). Germline CDR1 is GTSNPN and CDR2 is SVGIG (reference sequence). This CDR3 region has 12 residues. Between the trimmed V and J ends, which lost 4 bases and 6 bases, there was a span of 10 bases. The CDR3 bases are TGTGCCTGGAACAGGGAGAGTCAGCCCCAGCATTTT. Its translation is CAWNRESQPQHF.

A few counts support this clone. The chain carries TRBV9 and TRBJ1-1, with 7 bases identical to TRBD1. CDR1 is SGDLS, CDR2 YYNGEE, per germline. This CDR3 has 13 amino acids. Trimming at V came to 8 bases and at J to 1 base, leaving 5 bases not matched to a gene. For the CDR3, the DNA is TGTGCCAGTGGGAGACAGGGGAACACTGAAGCTTTCTTT. Encoded protein: CASGRQGNTEAFF.

J is TRBJ1-4 and V is TRBV29-1, with D uncertain. CDR1 and CDR2 from the germline V gene are SQVTM and ANQGSEA. The CDR3 contains 13 residues. V lost 7 bases, J lost 4 bases, and 13 bases lay in between. CDR3 amino acids: CSGFHHGNEKLFF. The DNA for the CDR3 is TGCAGCGGTTTCCACCACGGTAATGAAAAACTGTTTTTT.

J is TRBJ2-2 and V is TRBV30; 13 bases fit TRBD2. Losses at the gene ends were 2 bases for V and 4 bases for J; bases not matched to a gene: 4. This CDR3 spans 16 amino acids. The V gene's germline CDR1 is GTSNPN and CDR2 SVGIG (reference sequence). The DNA of the CDR3 is TGTGCCTGGAGTAAGACTAGCGGGGGGCCCACCGGGGAGCTGTTTTTT. Protein product: CAWSKTSGGPTGELFF. The whole variable domain, filled in from reference TRBV30 and TRBJ2-2, reads SQTIHQWPATLVQPVGSPLSLECTVEGTSNPNLYWYRQAAGRGLQLLFYSVGIGQISSEVPQNLSASRPQDRQFILSSKKLLLSDSGFYLCAWSKTSGGPTGELFFGEGSRLTVL.

CDR3 region: CATSDLERGGKGDTQYF. For the CDR3, the DNA is TGTGCCACCAGTGACCTCGAGCGGGGGGGCAAGGGAGATACGCAGTATTTT. J is TRBJ2-3 and V is TRBV24-1; 10 bases line up with TRBD2. Germline CDR1 and CDR2: KGHDR and SFDVKD. The CDR3 sequence is 17 residues long. V lost 4 bases and J lost 5; bases outside the gene matches: 11.